The 19 T cell receptor beta chains reported below all come from one sample, sequenced in a study of OX40 agonist ivuxolimab in advanced cancers. TCRdb's copy holds only in-frame clones and misses some; the assay was immunoSEQ multiplex PCR. The sample lists approximately 86,000 clones; about 86% were seen once. Source: CD4+ or CD8+ T cells sorted from blood, taken in a trial of the OX40 agonist ivuxolimab. These receptors all come from an adult with an advanced solid tumor such as melanoma, head and neck, liver or kidney cancer.

The chain combines TRBV5-5 with TRBJ2-5, with TRBD1 matching 7 bases. Germline V gene lookup returns CDR1 SGHKS and CDR2 YYEKEE (reference sequence). V shed 3 bases and J 5 bases; nucleotides not matched to a gene: 4. The CDR3 spans 13 residues. DNA for the CDR3: TGTGCCAGCAGCTCTTTACAGGGGGAGACCCAGTACTTC. This sequence encodes CASSSLQGETQYF.

This clone was picked up a small number of times. This chain links TRBV11-2 with TRBJ2-7; D is uncertain. The CDR3 spans 12 residues. CDR1 is SGHAT and CDR2 is FQNNGV in the germline V gene. The V gene lost 5 bases and the J gene lost 7 bases, with 12 bases spanning the gap. The CDR3 nucleotides read TGTGCCAGCAGCGGCCCAGGTGGGGAGCAGTACTTC. It yields the protein CASSGPGGEQYF.

As DNA, the CDR3 is TGTGCCAGCATAAGGGCTTCTGAGACCCAGTACTTC. Protein sequence: CASIRASETQYF. The chain combines TRBV2 with TRBJ2-5; D gene uncertain. This CDR3 comprises 12 residues. Deletions cut 7 bases from V and 5 bases from J, with 11 bases between. Germline V gene lookup returns CDR1 SNHLY and CDR2 FYNNEI.

This clone was seen just once. V gene TRBV15 combines with J gene TRBJ1-1; 10 nucleotides line up with TRBD1. Germline trimming cut 2 bases from V and 4 bases from J; bases unmatched to any gene: 4. The germline gives CDR1 LNHNV, CDR2 YYDKDF (reference sequence). This CDR3 has 15 amino acids. CDR3 DNA sequence: TGTGCCACCAGCAGATCAAGACAGGGGGCCACTGAAGCTTTCTTT. Protein sequence: CATSRSRQGATEAFF.

V usage is TRBV13 and J usage is TRBJ2-6, with 12 nucleotides matching TRBD1. Trimming at V came to 4 bases and at J to 2 bases, leaving 3 bases not matched to a gene. The V gene's germline CDR1 is PRHDT and CDR2 FYEKMQ (reference sequence). The CDR3 totals 17 residues. CDR3 nucleotides: TGTGCCAGCAGCTGGGGGACAGGGGGCGCTGGGGCCAACGTCCTGACTTTC. This codes for CASSWGTGGAGANVLTF.

The gene calls are TRBV5-1 and TRBJ2-2; D may be TRBD1 or TRBD2 (6 bases each). The CDR3 has 15 residues. Germline V gene lookup returns CDR1 SGHRS and CDR2 YFSETQ. Deletions cut 7 bases from V and 1 base from J, with 14 bases between. The chain's CDR3 is CASSPGGVNTGELFF. CDR3 nucleotides: TGCGCCAGCTCCCCCGGGGGCGTGAACACCGGGGAGCTGTTTTTT.

The chain uses TRBV30 and TRBJ2-1; D uncertain. Germline V CDR1 and CDR2: GTSNPN, SVGIG (reference sequence). The CDR3 is 13 residues long. Trimming pared 2 bases from V and 5 bases from J, leaving 10 bases between. CDR3: CAWSKGLNNEQFF. In DNA, the CDR3 is TGTGCCTGGAGTAAAGGCCTTAACAATGAGCAGTTCTTC.

The gene calls are TRBV12-5 and TRBJ2-3, with D perhaps TRBD2 (5 bases). V lost 4 bases and J 6 bases, leaving 5 bases between the germline ends. CDR1 LGHNT and CDR2 FRNRAP come from the germline V gene. The CDR3 contains 11 residues. The CDR3 DNA follows: TGTGCTAGTGGTTCGGGGGATACGCAGTATTTT. Translating gives CASGSGDTQYF.

The chain carries TRBV5-1 and TRBJ2-3, with a weak D call TRBD2 (6 bases). V was shortened by 4 bases and J by 4 bases, with 10 bases between the two germline ends. This CDR3 spans 13 amino acids. Germline V gene lookup returns CDR1 SGHRS and CDR2 YFSETQ. The CDR3 spells CASSPRDADTQYF. The CDR3 nucleotides read TGCGCCAGCAGCCCGCGGGACGCAGATACGCAGTATTTT.

A remark on this clone: The sample has other DNA sequences that encode this CDR3 too. This sequence joins TRBV5-1 and TRBJ2-5; possible D gene TRBD2, 5 bases. The CDR3 covers 14 residues. CDR1 SGHRS and CDR2 YFSETQ come from the germline V gene. The V end was cut by 4 bases, the J end by 0 bases, with 10 bases between. The CDR3 is CASSRGQNQETQYF. The CDR3 nucleotides are TGCGCCAGCAGCAGAGGGCAGAACCAAGAGACCCAGTACTTC.

The chain recombines TRBV6-5 with TRBJ2-1, with TRBD2 matching 11 bases. This CDR3 region has 16 residues. CDR1 and CDR2 from the germline V gene are MNHEY and SVGAGI. Germline trimming cut 2 bases from V and 4 bases from J; bases unmatched to any gene: 4. The CDR3 here is CASSYGSGGGYNEQFF. The CDR3 DNA follows: TGTGCCAGCAGTTACGGTAGCGGGGGGGGATACAATGAGCAGTTCTTC.

This chain connects TRBV7-9 to TRBJ1-5; 7 bases fit TRBD1. The CDR3 runs to 16 residues. Germline CDR1 and CDR2: SEHNR and FQNEAQ (reference sequence). V was pared by 1 base and J by 4 bases, with 7 bases of the junction left unmatched. The CDR3 DNA reads TGTGCCAGCAGCTTAGGACAGGGCTCCAATAATCAGCCCCAGCATTTT. Translation: CASSLGQGSNNQPQHF.

This sequence joins TRBV30 and TRBJ1-4; D not resolved. CDR1 GTSNPN and CDR2 SVGIG come from the germline V gene (reference sequence). V shed 4 bases and J shed 1 base, with 7 bases lying between them. The CDR3 contains 13 residues. The CDR3 region is CAWTLRTNEKLFF. The CDR3 nucleotides are TGTGCCTGGACACTTCGAACTAATGAAAAACTGTTTTTT.

The chain joins TRBV4-1 to TRBJ2-4, with D possibly matching TRBD1 (6 bases). Germline V gene lookup returns CDR1 MGHRA and CDR2 YSYEKL. V lost 1 base and J 2 bases, leaving 24 bases between the germline ends. The CDR3 contains 20 residues. The CDR3 is CASSQALTGQFHGTKNIQYF. CDR3 nucleotide sequence: TGCGCCAGCAGCCAAGCCCTGACTGGACAGTTCCATGGGACCAAAAACATTCAGTACTTC.

The rearrangement joins TRBV20-1 to TRBJ2-1; D not certain. CDR3 size: 11 residues. Germline CDR1 is DFQATT and CDR2 is SNEGSKA (reference sequence). V gave up 6 bases and J gave up 10 bases, with 13 bases separating them. Here the CDR3 DNA reads TGCAGTGCCGCGACTCTCCGCGAGCAGTTCTTC. Amino acids: CSAATLREQFF.

The chain couples TRBV6-5 to TRBJ1-1; TRBD1 agrees at 7 bases. V trimming: 7 bases; J trimming: 4 bases; junction bases outside the gene matches: 6. This CDR3 comprises 13 residues. CDR1 is MNHEY and CDR2 is SVGAGI in the germline V gene. In nucleotides, the CDR3 is TGTGCCAGCACCCGACAGGGAGGCACTGAAGCTTTCTTT. Translation: CASTRQGGTEAFF.

The rearrangement links TRBV19 to TRBJ2-3; the D is unclear. V lost 1 base to trimming and J lost 6 bases, with 17 bases between them. Germline values: CDR1 LNHDA, CDR2 SQIVND (reference sequence). This CDR3 is built from 16 residues. The CDR3 protein is CASSIGGQTGRDTQYF. In nucleotides, the CDR3 is TGTGCCAGTAGTATAGGGGGTCAGACCGGTCGGGATACGCAGTATTTT.

The V gene is TRBV2, the J gene TRBJ1-6; no clear D. There are 15 residues in the CDR3. The V end was cut by 6 bases, the J end by 6 bases, with 15 bases between. The germline V gene encodes CDR1 SNHLY and CDR2 FYNNEI. In DNA form, the CDR3 reads TGTGCCAGCAGCATCAGGCAACGGTTTAATTCACCCCTCCACTTT. Translating it yields CASSIRQRFNSPLHF.

The gene calls are TRBV7-2 and TRBJ2-4; D possibly corresponds to TRBD2 (6 bases). Germline CDR1 and CDR2: SGHTA and FQGNSA. The CDR3 has 15 amino acids. V lost 2 bases and J 2 bases, leaving 10 bases between the germline ends. The CDR3 DNA follows: TGTGCCAGCAGCTTACGGGAGTCGACCAAAAACATTCAGTACTTC. Encoded protein: CASSLRESTKNIQYF.